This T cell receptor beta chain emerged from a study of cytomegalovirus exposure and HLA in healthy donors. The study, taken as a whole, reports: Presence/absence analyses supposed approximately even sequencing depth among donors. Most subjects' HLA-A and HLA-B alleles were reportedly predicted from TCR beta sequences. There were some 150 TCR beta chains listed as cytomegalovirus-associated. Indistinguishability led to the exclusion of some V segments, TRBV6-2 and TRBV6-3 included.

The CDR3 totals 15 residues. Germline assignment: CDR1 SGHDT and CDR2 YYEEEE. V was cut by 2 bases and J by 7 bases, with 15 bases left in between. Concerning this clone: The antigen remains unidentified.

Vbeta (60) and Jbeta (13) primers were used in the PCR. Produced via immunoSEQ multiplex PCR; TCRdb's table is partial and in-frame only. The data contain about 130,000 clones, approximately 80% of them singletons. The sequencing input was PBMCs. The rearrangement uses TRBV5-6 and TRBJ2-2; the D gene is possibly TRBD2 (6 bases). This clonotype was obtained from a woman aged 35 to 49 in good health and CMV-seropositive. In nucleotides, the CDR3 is TGTGCCAGCAGCTTCAGGTCGGAGGGTGTCGGGGAGCTGTTTTTT. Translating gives CASSFRSEGVGELFF.